The 28 T cell receptor beta chains below were found in one sample sequenced in a study of blood T cell repertoires in COVID-19. The data were produced by immunoSEQ multiplex PCR, yet TCRdb's version contains in-frame clones alone and is incomplete. The sample has 150,000 to 200,000 clones; roughly 84% are singletons. The specimen was peripheral blood. The receptor source for this set is a woman aged 60-75 years with acute or convalescent COVID-19.

This chain joins TRBV19 and TRBJ2-7; 9 bases map to TRBD2. CDR3 length: 15 amino acids. Germline CDR1 LNHDA, CDR2 SQIVND (reference sequence). J gave up 1 base and V 2 bases, and 3 bases lay outside the gene matches. The CDR3 nucleotides read TGTGCCAGTAGTATACAAGCGGGGGGTTCCTACGAGCAGTACTTC. Protein sequence: CASSIQAGGSYEQYF.

V gene TRBV6-4 combines with J gene TRBJ2-3; D uncertain. Trimming pared 0 bases from V and 3 bases from J, leaving 13 bases between. CDR3 length equals 16 residues. The germline CDR1 and CDR2 sequences are MRHNA and SNTAGT. The CDR3: CASSDSSLGGTDTQYF. The CDR3 region has the DNA TGTGCCAGCAGTGACTCGTCGCTAGGCGGAACAGATACGCAGTATTTT.

This chain uses TRBV7-9 with TRBJ1-4; D remains ambiguous. The CDR3 totals 15 residues. CDR1 and CDR2 (germline): SEHNR, FQNEAQ (reference sequence). The germline V and J ends were trimmed by 1 base and 12 bases, with 18 bases remaining between them. The CDR3 sequence: CASSLGGWVAEELFF. CDR3 DNA sequence: TGTGCCAGCAGCTTAGGAGGGTGGGTTGCAGAAGAACTGTTTTTT.

This rearrangement joins TRBV5-1 to TRBJ2-5, with a tentative D call TRBD2 (6 bases). The germline V gene encodes CDR1 SGHRS and CDR2 YFSETQ. The V and J ends lost 2 bases and 5 bases respectively, with 13 bases between them. CDR3 length: 14 residues. The CDR3 is CASSFRQAGETQYF. The CDR3 DNA follows: TGCGCCAGCAGCTTCAGGCAGGCGGGGGAGACCCAGTACTTC.

CDR3 sequence: CASSFIQGGMNTEAFF. The CDR3 DNA reads as TGCGCCAGCAGCTTCATACAGGGTGGAATGAACACTGAAGCTTTCTTT. The V and J genes are TRBV5-1 and TRBJ1-1; TRBD1 might be the D (6 bases). This CDR3 is 16 amino acids long. With 2 bases removed from V and 0 bases from J, the gap between germline ends came to 14 bases. Per the germline V gene, CDR1 is SGHRS and CDR2 is YFSETQ.

The rearrangement uses TRBV24-1 and TRBJ2-5, with 8 nucleotides matching TRBD2. Germline CDR1 and CDR2: KGHDR and SFDVKD. The CDR3 has 13 amino acids. The ends lost 9 bases at V and 4 bases at J; junction bases unmatched: 6. The CDR3 bases are TGTGCCACCCGGGGGGGGCCCGGAGAGACCCAGTACTTC. Protein product: CATRGGPGETQYF.

The chain joins TRBV5-1 to TRBJ1-4; no definite D call. V was cut by 0 bases and J by 6 bases, with 6 bases left in between. This CDR3 is 13 amino acids long. CDR1 is SGHRS, CDR2 YFSETQ, per germline. The CDR3 reads CASSLGRDEKLFF. For the CDR3, the DNA is TGCGCCAGCAGCTTGGGACGGGATGAAAAACTGTTTTTT.

V gene TRBV10-3 combines with J gene TRBJ2-3; 10 bases map to TRBD2. Germline-derived CDR1 and CDR2 are ENHRY and SYGVKD. The CDR3 runs to 15 residues. J lost 1 base, V lost 4 bases, and 2 bases had no gene match. CDR3 DNA: TGTGCCATCAGTGCGGGGACTAGCGGCACAGATACGCAGTATTTT. The encoded protein is CAISAGTSGTDTQYF.

In this sample, this clone turned up once. The gene calls are TRBV6-5 and TRBJ2-5; TRBD2 matches 10 bases. This CDR3 is 16 amino acids long. With 0 bases clipped from V and 4 bases from J, the junction kept 5 bases outside the gene matches. CDR1 and CDR2 from the germline V gene are MNHEY and SVGAGI. The CDR3 protein is CASSYSTAGGPETQYF. The CDR3 bases are TGTGCCAGCAGTTACTCGACAGCGGGGGGGCCAGAGACCCAGTACTTC.

In DNA form, the CDR3 reads TGCGCCAGCAGGTCGAGGGCCCCCCTAACGGATACGCAGTATTTT. Its translation is CASRSRAPLTDTQYF. The rearrangement uses TRBV5-1 and TRBJ2-3; possible D gene TRBD2, 5 bases. Germline CDR1 and CDR2: SGHRS and YFSETQ. The V end was cut by 5 bases, the J end by 6 bases, with 19 bases between. The CDR3 has 15 residues.

The genes are TRBV3-1 (or the pseudogene TRBV3-2) and TRBJ1-2; tentative D call: TRBD1 (6 bases). Germline-derived CDR1 and CDR2 are LGHDT and YNNKEL (reference sequence). Trimming removed 4 bases at V and 6 bases at J, with 15 bases between. The CDR3 length is 14 residues. The CDR3 bases are TGTGCCAGCAGCCTCAAGGGGGTGCCTAATGGCTACACCTTC. It specifies CASSLKGVPNGYTF.

J is TRBJ2-7 and V is TRBV5-4; TRBD2 agrees at 14 bases. The trim removed 4 bases at V and 6 bases at J, leaving 3 bases unmatched. The CDR3 totals 14 residues. Germline V gene data show CDR1 as SGHNT and CDR2 as YYREEE (reference sequence). The chain's CDR3 is CASSIGLAGGEQYF. The CDR3 coding sequence is TGTGCCAGCAGCATCGGACTAGCGGGGGGCGAGCAGTACTTC.

The sample holds one count of this clone. The chain couples TRBV6-1 to TRBJ1-6; D is possibly TRBD1 (5 bases). Trimming shortened V by 2 bases and J by 9 bases, and 11 bases separated the two germline ends. The CDR3 sequence is 14 residues long. Germline V gives CDR1 MNHNS, CDR2 SASEGT. The CDR3 loop reads CASSERQGSSPLHF. The CDR3 coding sequence is TGTGCCAGCAGTGAACGGCAGGGAAGTTCACCCCTCCACTTT.

In this sample, this clone turned up once. The chain uses TRBV6-2 or TRBV6-3 and TRBJ1-6, with D unresolved. The germline V gene has CDR1 MNHEY and CDR2 SVGEGT. The CDR3 has 13 amino acids. V was shortened by 0 bases and J by 18 bases, with 15 bases between the two germline ends. The CDR3 reads CASSYSQEAHTHF. The CDR3 bases are TGTGCCAGCAGTTACTCCCAGGAGGCCCACACCCACTTT.

The V and J genes are TRBV5-1 and TRBJ1-1; 9 nucleotides line up with TRBD1. V trimming: 7 bases; J trimming: 6 bases; junction bases outside the gene matches: 7. The CDR3 covers 13 residues. Germline V gene sequence: CDR1 SGHRS, CDR2 YFSETQ. The CDR3 DNA sequence: TGCGCCAGCGGGACAGGGATGTCCCCTGAAGCTTTCTTT. Translated, it gives CASGTGMSPEAFF.

The chain links TRBV28 to TRBJ1-2; TRBD1 matches at 8 bases. The germline V gene has CDR1 MDHEN and CDR2 SYDVKM. The CDR3 spans 13 residues. The junction had 7 bases not matched to a gene; V was cut back by 5 bases and J by 8 bases. The CDR3: CASSVEQGGGYTF. Here the CDR3 DNA reads TGTGCCAGCAGTGTCGAACAGGGGGGCGGCTACACCTTC.

The V and J genes are TRBV27 and TRBJ2-2; TRBD1 matches at 8 bases. The CDR3 loop spans 15 amino acids. From germline, CDR1 is MNHEY and CDR2 SMNVEV (reference sequence). V was clipped by 8 bases and J by 5 bases; unmatched bases: 10. The CDR3, as DNA: TGTGCCAGCCAATGGAGGCAGGGGGCGACCGGGGAGCTGTTTTTT. This sequence encodes CASQWRQGATGELFF.

The gene calls are TRBV4-1 and TRBJ1-2, with D unclear. The V and J ends lost 0 bases and 8 bases respectively, with 13 bases between them. Germline lookup yields CDR1 MGHRA and CDR2 YSYEKL. CDR3 length: 14 amino acids. This CDR3 reads CASSQDLRGEGYTF. The CDR3 DNA reads as TGCGCCAGCAGCCAAGATCTTCGGGGTGAAGGCTACACCTTC.

This chain links TRBV4-2 with TRBJ2-2, with 11 bases that match TRBD1. CDR3 length: 17 residues. CDR1 and CDR2 (germline): LGHNA, YNFKEQ. J was trimmed by 5 bases and V by 3 bases; bases with no gene match: 8. CDR3: CASSHIYGQGATGELFF. For the CDR3, the DNA is TGTGCCAGCAGCCACATTTACGGACAGGGGGCTACCGGGGAGCTGTTTTTT.

The V gene is TRBV15, the J gene TRBJ2-6; 7 bases match TRBD1. V lost 0 bases, J lost 2 bases, and 1 base stayed unmatched. This CDR3 spans 16 amino acids. In germline, CDR1 is LNHNV, CDR2 YYDKDF (reference sequence). CDR3 region: CATSRDTGAGANVLTF. CDR3 sequence (DNA): TGTGCCACCAGCAGAGATACAGGGGCTGGGGCCAACGTCCTGACTTTC.

V is TRBV4-2 and J is TRBJ1-5; possible D gene TRBD1, 5 bases. CDR1 LGHNA and CDR2 YNFKEQ come from the germline V gene. The V end was cut by 0 bases, the J end by 4 bases, with 16 bases between. CDR3 length equals 17 residues. The CDR3 DNA reads TGTGCCAGCAGCCAAGATCTCCGGCAGGGAAAAAATCAGCCCCAGCATTTT. Translated, it gives CASSQDLRQGKNQPQHF.

V gene TRBV2 combines with J gene TRBJ1-3; D possibly corresponds to TRBD1 (6 bases). V shed 4 bases and J shed 12 bases, with 13 bases lying between them. Germline V gene lookup returns CDR1 SNHLY and CDR2 FYNNEI. The CDR3 covers 12 residues. The DNA of the CDR3 is TGTGCCAGCAGTGTACAGGGATTAGGCATATATTTT. Residues: CASSVQGLGIYF. Using reference TRBV2 and TRBJ1-3 for the parts outside the CDR3, the full variable domain is EPEVTQTPSHQVTQMGQEVILRCVPISNHLYFYWYRQILGQKVEFLVSFYNNEISEKSEIFDDQFSVERPDGSNFTLKIRSTKLEDSAMYFCASSVQGLGIYFGEGSWLTVV.

The chain has TRBV5-1 and TRBJ2-3; the match to TRBD2 covers 9 bases. After removal of 0 bases from V and 2 bases from J, the junction contained 1 base not matched to a gene. Germline-derived CDR1 and CDR2 are SGHRS and YFSETQ. The CDR3 spans 15 residues. CDR3 in amino acids: CASSLGGGATDTQYF. The CDR3 DNA reads TGCGCCAGCAGCTTGGGCGGGGGGGCCACAGATACGCAGTATTTT. Full variable domain (outside the CDR3, taken from reference TRBV5-1 and TRBJ2-3): KAGVTQTPRYLIKTRGQQVTLSCSPISGHRSVSWYQQTPGQGLQFLFEYFSETQRNKGNFPGRFSGRQFSNSRSEMNVSTLELGDSALYLCASSLGGGATDTQYFGPGTRLTVL.

The genes are TRBV6-6 and TRBJ2-3, with TRBD1 identical over 8 bases. Germline loops: CDR1 MNHNY, CDR2 SVGAGI (reference sequence). The V and J ends lost 7 bases and 3 bases, in that order; junction bases with no gene match: 9. The CDR3 contains 15 residues. The CDR3 DNA sequence: TGTGCCAGCACTACGCGGGACAGGCTAACAGATACGCAGTATTTT. Protein: CASTTRDRLTDTQYF.

This clone was counted a single time. The chain has TRBV12-3 or TRBV12-4 and TRBJ1-5, with D possibly being TRBD1 (5 bases). The V end was cut by 5 bases, the J end by 4 bases, with 9 bases between. The CDR3 consists of 13 residues. The CDR3, as DNA: TGTGCCAGCAGTAAGACAGATAATCAGCCCCAGCATTTT. Translation gives CASSKTDNQPQHF.

The CDR3 nucleotides are TGTGCCAGCAGCCGAGCCCGGGGGGGCCTTCTGGCGGATACGCAGTATTTT. Its protein is CASSRARGGLLADTQYF. The chain uses TRBV11-2 and TRBJ2-3; 8 nucleotides agree with TRBD2. The CDR3 totals 17 residues. With 5 bases clipped from V and 6 bases from J, the junction kept 16 bases outside the gene matches. Per germline, CDR1 SGHAT and CDR2 FQNNGV.

V gene TRBV6-1 combines with J gene TRBJ1-5; no reliable D call. This CDR3 contains 14 residues. Germline V gene sequence: CDR1 MNHNS, CDR2 SASEGT. V lost 3 bases and J lost 0, with 6 bases in between. The CDR3, as DNA: TGTGCCAGCAGTGACAGAAATAGCAATCAGCCCCAGCATTTT. Residues: CASSDRNSNQPQHF.

The gene calls are TRBV3-1 (or the pseudogene TRBV3-2) and TRBJ1-6; 8 nucleotides line up with TRBD1. CDR3 length: 14 residues. Germline assignment: CDR1 LGHDT and CDR2 YNNKEL (reference sequence). V was pared by 7 bases and J by 8 bases, with 7 bases of the junction left unmatched. The CDR3 region has the DNA TGTGCCAGCACCCTCGGACAGGGATATTCACCCCTCCACTTT. Protein sequence: CASTLGQGYSPLHF.